Listed below are T cell receptor beta chains from one sample, sequenced in a study of cytomegalovirus exposure and HLA in healthy donors. Sequencing was performed with immunoSEQ multiplex PCR; in TCRdb, only in-frame clones are kept and a portion is missing. The profile shows about 110,000 clones, 70% to 85% of them singletons. Sequencing input: PBMCs. These receptors all come from a male donor in good health and CMV-seronegative. CDR3s include the opening cysteine and the closing phenylalanine or tryptophan. D genes are given only for firm matches. Clone size, where shown, is once, few, many, or a class for clones that have expanded.

J gene	D gene	clone size	V gene	CDR3 DNA	CDR3 protein
TRBJ2-3	TRBD2	.	TRBV5-1	TGCGCCAGCAGCTCGGGACTAGCGGTCACAGATACGCAGTATTTT	CASSSGLAVTDTQYF
TRBJ1-2	.	.	TRBV9	TGTGCCAGCAGCGTAGCGTCTAGGGCAGGGGAGTTTGGCGGCTACACCTTC	CASSVASRAGEFGGYTF
TRBJ1-2	TRBD1	.	TRBV6-1	TGTGCCGAAGACGCCGGGACAGGGGAGGAGGGCTACACCTTC	CAEDAGTGEEGYTF
TRBJ1-1	.	.	TRBV18	TGTGCCAGCTCACCACTGGGCGGTCAGGGGATCACTGAAGCTTTCTTT	CASSPLGGQGITEAFF
TRBJ1-4	TRBD1	.	TRBV6-5	TGTGCCAGCAGTTACAGGGGGCTTGAAAAACTGTTTTTT	CASSYRGLEKLFF
TRBJ2-1	.	.	TRBV2	TGTGCCAGCAGTGCGACGGGCTCCTACAATGAGCAGTTCTTC	CASSATGSYNEQFF
TRBJ2-1	TRBD2	.	TRBV14	TGTGCCAGCAGCCTTCTCGGGACTAGCGGGAAAAATGAGCAGTTCTTC	CASSLLGTSGKNEQFF
TRBJ2-1	TRBD2	.	TRBV7-2	TGTGCCAGCAGCCCCCCGGCGGGAGTGTTTGAGCAGTTCTTC	CASSPPAGVFEQFF
TRBJ2-7	.	.	TRBV11-2	TGTGCCAGCAGCTTAGATACCTGGACAGAATACGAGCAGTACTTC	CASSLDTWTEYEQYF
TRBJ2-1	TRBD2	.	TRBV7-9	TGTGCCAGCATCTTAGCGGGGAGCTCCTACAATGAGCAGTTCTTC	CASILAGSSYNEQFF
TRBJ1-4	TRBD1	.	TRBV6-1	TGTGCCACTACGAGGGGGCAGCATGAAAAACTGTTTTTT	CATTRGQHEKLFF
TRBJ2-7	TRBD2	.	TRBV7-2	TGTGCCAGCAGCTTGGGAAAACTAGCGGGAGGGCCGCGCGAGCAGTACTTC	CASSLGKLAGGPREQYF
TRBJ1-5	.	few	TRBV28	TGTGCCAGCAGTTTAGCAGGCCTCCAGCATTTT	CASSLAGLQHF
TRBJ2-3	TRBD1	.	TRBV28	TGTGCCAGCAGCCCCGGACAGGGGGAGGATACGCAGTATTTT	CASSPGQGEDTQYF
TRBJ1-2	.	.	TRBV18	TGTGCCAGCTCACCATCGTATTATAACTATGGCTACACCTTC	CASSPSYYNYGYTF
TRBJ2-1	TRBD1	.	TRBV2	TGTGCCACACCACAGGGGGCAGTCAATGAGCAGTTCTTC	CATPQGAVNEQFF
TRBJ1-5	.	.	TRBV28	TGTGCCAGCAGTTTCATGGGCTCCTTTAATCAGCCCCAGCATTTT	CASSFMGSFNQPQHF
TRBJ2-7	TRBD2	once	TRBV7-2	TGTGCCAGCAGCTTAGGGACTAGCGGGAGTCGGTACGAGCAGTACTTC	CASSLGTSGSRYEQYF
TRBJ2-3	TRBD2	few	TRBV5-4	TGTGCCAGCACCTACCCCGGGACTAGCGGGAGGGCTTTCCCAGATACGCAGTATTTT	CASTYPGTSGRAFPDTQYF
TRBJ1-1	.	few	TRBV19	TGTGCCAGTATTTATTCGAACACTGAAGCTTTCTTT	CASIYSNTEAFF
TRBJ2-1	TRBD1	.	TRBV14	TGTGCCAGCAGACGACAGGGGGATGAGCAGTTCTTC	CASRRQGDEQFF
TRBJ2-3	.	.	TRBV7-3	TGTGCCAGCAGCTTAACGGCCGCCTCGGCGGGTACGCAGTATTTT	CASSLTAASAGTQYF
TRBJ1-1	.	.	TRBV5-1	TGCGCCAGCAGCTTAGGAACAAGGGGCACTGAAGCTTTCTTT	CASSLGTRGTEAFF
TRBJ2-3	TRBD2	.	TRBV10-3	TGTGCCATCAGTGCTCCCCCGGGACTAGCGGGAGTAGATACGCAGTATTTT	CAISAPPGLAGVDTQYF
TRBJ1-3	.	.	TRBV15	TGTGCCTCAGGTCTCCAAGGAAACACCATATATTTT	CASGLQGNTIYF
TRBJ2-7	TRBD1	.	TRBV6-5	TGTGCCAGCAGTCTGACAGGGAACGTCTACGAGCAGTACTTC	CASSLTGNVYEQYF
TRBJ2-2	TRBD2	few	TRBV10-3	TGTGCCATCAGTGAAGGACTAGCGAACACCGGGGAGCTGTTTTTT	CAISEGLANTGELFF
TRBJ2-7	TRBD2	.	TRBV19	TGTGCCTCGGGGGGCTACGAGCAGTACTTC	CASGGYEQYF
TRBJ2-7	TRBD1	.	TRBV27	TGTGCCAGCAGAACAGGGGGAGGCGACGAGCAGTACTTC	CASRTGGGDEQYF
TRBJ1-1	.	.	TRBV6-1	TGTGCCAGCAGTGAAGACAGGTCCCCCCTCGAAGCTTTCTTT	CASSEDRSPLEAFF
TRBJ2-2	.	.	TRBV6-1	TGTGCCAGCAGTGAACCGCGCGGGACGAACACCGGGGAGCTGTTTTTT	CASSEPRGTNTGELFF
TRBJ1-3	.	.	TRBV5-1	TGCGCCAGCAGCTGGGGGGAAGCTGGAAACACCATATATTTT	CASSWGEAGNTIYF
TRBJ1-5	.	.	TRBV6-5	TGTGCCAGCAGTCCCGACAGAGCCCGCAATCAGCCCCAGCATTTT	CASSPDRARNQPQHF
TRBJ2-7	TRBD2	.	TRBV4-1	TGCGCCAGCAGCTATCGACCGGGACTAGCGGGAGAGGCGTACTTC	CASSYRPGLAGEAYF
TRBJ2-5	.	.	TRBV5-1	TGCGCCAGCACCCCTATGGGGCCTCAAGAGACCCAGTACTTC	CASTPMGPQETQYF
TRBJ2-3	TRBD2	.	TRBV10-1	TGCGCCAGCAGGGGGACTAGCGGGAGGGGCACAGATACGCAGTATTTT	CASRGTSGRGTDTQYF
TRBJ2-1	.	.	TRBV11-2	TGTGCCAGCAGCTTAGCGTTAGGGGCCAGGGCTGAATACAATGAGCAGTTCTTC	CASSLALGARAEYNEQFF
TRBJ2-3	.	few	TRBV19	TGTGCCAGTAAGGGAGTGCCCGAATCAGATACGCAGTATTTT	CASKGVPESDTQYF
TRBJ2-7	.	.	TRBV5-1	TGCGCCAGCAGTACAGGGAACGAGCAGTACTTC	CASSTGNEQYF
TRBJ2-2	.	.	TRBV19	TGTGCCAGTAAGCCCAGGATGGCCGGGGAGCTGTTTTTT	CASKPRMAGELFF